This entry is about one TCR beta chain. This entry is derived from a study of blood T cell repertoires in COVID-19. V dropped 1 base and J dropped 0 bases, with 11 bases sitting between them. Per germline, CDR1 MNHEY and CDR2 SMNVEV (reference sequence). The CDR3 runs to 16 residues. The protocol was immunoSEQ multiplex PCR, while the TCRdb copy is restricted to in-frame clones and leaves out a portion. The sample records roughly 300,000 clones, 80% to 90% being singletons. Sequencing was carried out using peripheral blood. This clonotype originated in a woman between 40 and 55 years old who had recovered from COVID-19. The rearrangement links TRBV27 to TRBJ2-3, with D maybe TRBD2 (6 bases). CDR3 nucleotides: TGTGCCAGCAGTTTATTACTCGGAGGGAGCACAGATACGCAGTATTTT. It specifies CASSLLLGGSTDTQYF.